The clone carrying this T cell receptor beta chain appeared a few times. Antigen specificity is unknown. This specimen comes from a study of T cell repertoires in cytomegalovirus infection. On the study more broadly: A matching HLA type, together with CMV infection, was signaled by public TCR beta signatures. Study results and limitations: The study found HLA-C-restricted CMV-specific TCR beta clonotypes dominating the ex vivo response.

TCRdb re-called the reads through MiXCR, storing one row per CDR3 protein. The sample has more than 300,000 distinct CDR3 sequences; roughly 34% are singletons. Sequences were derived from cultured PBMCs, sampled from culture after CMV antigen stimulation. This TCR was sampled from a human donor in good health (CMV status not recorded). Some clones in this sample may be carry-over from other donors' samples.

The CDR3 reads CASSSGGAGDTEAFF. The CDR3 nucleotides read TGTGCCAGCAGTTCGGGAGGGGCGGGGGACACTGAAGCTTTCTTT. The J gene is TRBJ1-1, the V gene TRBV28; D possibly corresponds to TRBD1 (5 bases). The V and J ends lost 4 bases and 3 bases respectively, with 15 bases between them. Germline V lookup: CDR1 MDHEN, CDR2 SYDVKM. The CDR3 length is 15 residues.